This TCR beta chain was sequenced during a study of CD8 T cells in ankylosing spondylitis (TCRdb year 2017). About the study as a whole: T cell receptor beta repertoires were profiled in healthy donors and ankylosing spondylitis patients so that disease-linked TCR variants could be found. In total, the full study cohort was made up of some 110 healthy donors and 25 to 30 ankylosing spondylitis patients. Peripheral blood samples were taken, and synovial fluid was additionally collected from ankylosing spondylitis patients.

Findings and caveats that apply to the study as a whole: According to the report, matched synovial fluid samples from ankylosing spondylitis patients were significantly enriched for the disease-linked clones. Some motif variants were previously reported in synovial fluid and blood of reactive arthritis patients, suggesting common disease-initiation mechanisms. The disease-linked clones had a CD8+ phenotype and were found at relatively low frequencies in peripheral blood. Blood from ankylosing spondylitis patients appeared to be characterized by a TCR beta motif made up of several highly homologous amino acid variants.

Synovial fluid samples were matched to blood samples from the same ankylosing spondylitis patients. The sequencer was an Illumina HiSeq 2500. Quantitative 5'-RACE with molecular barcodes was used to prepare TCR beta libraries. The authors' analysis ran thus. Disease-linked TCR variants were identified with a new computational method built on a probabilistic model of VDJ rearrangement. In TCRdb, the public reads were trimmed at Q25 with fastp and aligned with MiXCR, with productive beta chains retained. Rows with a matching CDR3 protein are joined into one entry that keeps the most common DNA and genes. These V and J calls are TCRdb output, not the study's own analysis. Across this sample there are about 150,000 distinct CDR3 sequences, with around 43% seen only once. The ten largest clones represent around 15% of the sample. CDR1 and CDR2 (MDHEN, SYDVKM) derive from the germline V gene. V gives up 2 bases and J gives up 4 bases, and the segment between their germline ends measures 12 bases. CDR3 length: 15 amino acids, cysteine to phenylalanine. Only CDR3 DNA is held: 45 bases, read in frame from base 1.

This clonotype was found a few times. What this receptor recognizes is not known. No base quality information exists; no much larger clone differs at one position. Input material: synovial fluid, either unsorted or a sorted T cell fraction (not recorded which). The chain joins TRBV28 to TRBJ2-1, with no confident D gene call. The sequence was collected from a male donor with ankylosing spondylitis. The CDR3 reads CASSLDSTIYNEQFF. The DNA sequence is TGTGCCAGCAGTTTAGACTCCACCATTTACAATGAGCAGTTCTTC.